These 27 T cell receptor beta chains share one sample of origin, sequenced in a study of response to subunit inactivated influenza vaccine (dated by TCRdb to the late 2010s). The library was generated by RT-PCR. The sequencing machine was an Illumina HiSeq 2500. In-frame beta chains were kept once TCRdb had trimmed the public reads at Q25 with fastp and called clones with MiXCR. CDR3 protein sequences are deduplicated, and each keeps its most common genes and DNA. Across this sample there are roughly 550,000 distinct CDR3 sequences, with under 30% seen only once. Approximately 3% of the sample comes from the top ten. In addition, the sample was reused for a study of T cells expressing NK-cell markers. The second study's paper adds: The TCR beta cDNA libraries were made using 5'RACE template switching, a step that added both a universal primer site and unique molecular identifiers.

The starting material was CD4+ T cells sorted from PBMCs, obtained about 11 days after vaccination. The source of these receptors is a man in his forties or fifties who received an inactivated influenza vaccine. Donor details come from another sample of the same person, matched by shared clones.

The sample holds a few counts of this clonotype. The CDR3 sequence is CSVGGGGFGGYTF. CDR3 nucleotide sequence: TGCAGCGTTGGAGGAGGGGGATTTGGAGGCTACACCTTC. The J gene is TRBJ1-2, the V gene TRBV29-1, with TRBD1 as a possible D gene (6 bases). The V end lost 4 bases, the J end lost 8 bases, and 17 bases lay between the germline ends. The CDR3 length is 13 residues. Germline lookup yields CDR1 SQVTM and CDR2 ANQGSEA.

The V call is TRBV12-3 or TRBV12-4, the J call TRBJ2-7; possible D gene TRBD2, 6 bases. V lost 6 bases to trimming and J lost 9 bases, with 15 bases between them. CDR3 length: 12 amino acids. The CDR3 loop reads CASSTRLVGQYF. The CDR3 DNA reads TGTGCCAGCAGCACAAGACTAGTTGGGCAGTACTTC.

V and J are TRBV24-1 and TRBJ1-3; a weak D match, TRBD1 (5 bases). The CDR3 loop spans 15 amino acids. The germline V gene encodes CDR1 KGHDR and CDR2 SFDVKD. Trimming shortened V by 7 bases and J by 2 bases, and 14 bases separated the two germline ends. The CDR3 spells CATRRGTFPGNTIYF. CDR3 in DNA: TGTGCCACCAGGCGCGGGACGTTTCCTGGAAACACCATATATTTT.

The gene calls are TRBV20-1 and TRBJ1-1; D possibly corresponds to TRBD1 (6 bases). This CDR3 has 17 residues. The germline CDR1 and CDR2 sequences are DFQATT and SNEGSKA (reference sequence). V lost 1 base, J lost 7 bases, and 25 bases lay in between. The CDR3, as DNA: TGCAGTGCTAGAGCCCTACCCGGACAGACGGGTGGGGTTGAAGCTTTCTTT. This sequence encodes CSARALPGQTGGVEAFF.

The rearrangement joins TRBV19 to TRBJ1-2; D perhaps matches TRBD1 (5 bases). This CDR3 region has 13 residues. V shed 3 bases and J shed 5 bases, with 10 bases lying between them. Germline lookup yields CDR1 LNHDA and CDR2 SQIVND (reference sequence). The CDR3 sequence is CASSIVRDYGYTF. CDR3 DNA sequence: TGTGCCAGTAGTATCGTCAGGGATTATGGCTACACCTTC.

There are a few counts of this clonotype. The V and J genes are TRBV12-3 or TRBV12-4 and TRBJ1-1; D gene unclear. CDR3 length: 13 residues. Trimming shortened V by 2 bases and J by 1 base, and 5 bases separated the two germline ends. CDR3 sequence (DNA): TGTGCCAGCAGTTTAACTCAGAACACTGAAGCTTTCTTT. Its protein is CASSLTQNTEAFF.

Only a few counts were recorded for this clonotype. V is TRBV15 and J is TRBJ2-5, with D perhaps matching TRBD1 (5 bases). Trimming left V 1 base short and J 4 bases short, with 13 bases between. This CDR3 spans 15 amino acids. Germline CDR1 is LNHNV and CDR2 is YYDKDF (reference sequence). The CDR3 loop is CATSRVRALGETQYF. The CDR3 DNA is TGTGCCACCAGCAGAGTCAGGGCCCTCGGAGAGACCCAGTACTTC.

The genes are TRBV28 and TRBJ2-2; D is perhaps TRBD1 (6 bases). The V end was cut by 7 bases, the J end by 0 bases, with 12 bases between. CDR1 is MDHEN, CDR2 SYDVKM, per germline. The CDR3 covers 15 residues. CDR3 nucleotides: TGTGCCAGCATGGGGGCGGGCCCGAACACCGGGGAGCTGTTTTTT. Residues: CASMGAGPNTGELFF.

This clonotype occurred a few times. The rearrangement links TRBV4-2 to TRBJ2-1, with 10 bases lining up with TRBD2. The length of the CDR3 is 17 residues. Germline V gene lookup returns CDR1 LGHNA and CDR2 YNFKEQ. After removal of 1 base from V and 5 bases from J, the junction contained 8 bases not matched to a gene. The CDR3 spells CASSQGSGGARDNEQFF. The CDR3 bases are TGTGCCAGCAGCCAAGGGAGCGGGGGGGCCAGGGACAATGAGCAGTTCTTC.

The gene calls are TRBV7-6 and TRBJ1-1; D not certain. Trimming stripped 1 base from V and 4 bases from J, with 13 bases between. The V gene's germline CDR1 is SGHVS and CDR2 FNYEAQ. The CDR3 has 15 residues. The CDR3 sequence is CASSLGTGLSTEAFF. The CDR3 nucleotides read TGTGCCAGCAGCTTAGGCACGGGTTTGAGCACTGAAGCTTTCTTT.

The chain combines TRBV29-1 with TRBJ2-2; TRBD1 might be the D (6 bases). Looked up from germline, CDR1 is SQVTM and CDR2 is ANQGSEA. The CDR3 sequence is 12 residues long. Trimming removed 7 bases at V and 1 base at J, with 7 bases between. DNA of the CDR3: TGCAGCGGGACAGTGAACACCGGGGAGCTGTTTTTT. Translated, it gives CSGTVNTGELFF.

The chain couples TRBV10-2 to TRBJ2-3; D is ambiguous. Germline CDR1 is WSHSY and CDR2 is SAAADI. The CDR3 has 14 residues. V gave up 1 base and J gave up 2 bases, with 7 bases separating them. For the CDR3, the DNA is TGCGCCAGCAGTGAGTTTCTTCTCACAGATACGCAGTATTTT. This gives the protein CASSEFLLTDTQYF.

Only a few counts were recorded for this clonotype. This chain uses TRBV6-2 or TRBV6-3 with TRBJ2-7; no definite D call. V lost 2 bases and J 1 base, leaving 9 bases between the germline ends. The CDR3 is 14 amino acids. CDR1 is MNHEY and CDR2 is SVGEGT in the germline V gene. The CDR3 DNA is TGTGCCAGCAGTTACCGGGCAGGATCCTACGAGCAGTACTTC. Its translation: CASSYRAGSYEQYF.

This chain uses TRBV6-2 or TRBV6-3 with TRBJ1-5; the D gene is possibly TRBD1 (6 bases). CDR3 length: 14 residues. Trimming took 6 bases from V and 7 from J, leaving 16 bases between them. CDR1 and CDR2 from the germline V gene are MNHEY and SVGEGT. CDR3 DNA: TGTGCCAGCAGACCTACAGGGACGCGGCAGCCCCAGCATTTT. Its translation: CASRPTGTRQPQHF.

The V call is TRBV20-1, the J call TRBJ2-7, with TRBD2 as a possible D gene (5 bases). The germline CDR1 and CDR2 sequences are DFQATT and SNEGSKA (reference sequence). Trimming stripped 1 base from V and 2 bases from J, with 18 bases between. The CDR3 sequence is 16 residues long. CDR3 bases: TGCAGTGCTAGAGTTGGAGGTTTGGGGAGCGCCTACGAGCAGTACTTC. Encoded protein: CSARVGGLGSAYEQYF.

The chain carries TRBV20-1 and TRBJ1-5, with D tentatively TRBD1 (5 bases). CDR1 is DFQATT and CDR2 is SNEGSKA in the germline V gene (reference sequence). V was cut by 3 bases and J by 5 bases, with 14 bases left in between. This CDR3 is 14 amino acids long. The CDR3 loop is CSARGWGGDQPQHF. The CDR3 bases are TGCAGTGCTAGGGGGTGGGGAGGGGATCAGCCCCAGCATTTT.

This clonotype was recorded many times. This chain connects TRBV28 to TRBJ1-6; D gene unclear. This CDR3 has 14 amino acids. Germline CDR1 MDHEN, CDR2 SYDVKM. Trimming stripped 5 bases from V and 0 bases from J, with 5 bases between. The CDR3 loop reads CASSASSYNSPLHF. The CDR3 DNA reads TGTGCCAGCAGTGCGAGCTCCTATAATTCACCCCTCCACTTT. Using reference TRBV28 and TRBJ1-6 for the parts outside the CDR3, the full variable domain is DVKVTQSSRYLVKRTGEKVFLECVQDMDHENMFWYRQDPGLGLRLIYFSYDVKMKEKGDIPEGYSVSREKKERFSLILESASTNQTSMYLCASSASSYNSPLHFGNGTRLTVT.

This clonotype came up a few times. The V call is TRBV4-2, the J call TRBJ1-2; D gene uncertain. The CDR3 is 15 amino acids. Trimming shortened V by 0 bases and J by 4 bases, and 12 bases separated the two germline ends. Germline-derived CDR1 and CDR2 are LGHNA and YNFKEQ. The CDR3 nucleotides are TGTGCCAGCAGCCAAGATCCGACCGTAGGCTATGGCTACACCTTC. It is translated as CASSQDPTVGYGYTF.

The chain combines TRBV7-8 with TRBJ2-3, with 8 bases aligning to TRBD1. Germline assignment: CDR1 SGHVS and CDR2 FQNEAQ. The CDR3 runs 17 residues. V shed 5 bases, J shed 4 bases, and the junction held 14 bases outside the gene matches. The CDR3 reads CASSRVGQGSKADTQYF. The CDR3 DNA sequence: TGTGCCAGCAGCCGAGTAGGACAGGGAAGCAAGGCAGATACGCAGTATTTT.

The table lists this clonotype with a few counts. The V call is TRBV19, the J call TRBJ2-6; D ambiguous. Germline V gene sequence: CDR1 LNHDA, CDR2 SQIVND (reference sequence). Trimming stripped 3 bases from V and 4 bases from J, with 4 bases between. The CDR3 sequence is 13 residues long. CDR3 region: CASSIVGANVLTF. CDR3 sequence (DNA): TGTGCCAGTAGTATCGTCGGGGCCAACGTCCTGACTTTC.

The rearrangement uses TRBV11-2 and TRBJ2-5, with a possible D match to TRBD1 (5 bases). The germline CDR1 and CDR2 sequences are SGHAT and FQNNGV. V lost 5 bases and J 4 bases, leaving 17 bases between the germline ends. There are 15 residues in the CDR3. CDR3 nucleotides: TGTGCCAGCAGCAGAAGACGGACCCAGGGAGAGACCCAGTACTTC. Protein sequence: CASSRRRTQGETQYF.

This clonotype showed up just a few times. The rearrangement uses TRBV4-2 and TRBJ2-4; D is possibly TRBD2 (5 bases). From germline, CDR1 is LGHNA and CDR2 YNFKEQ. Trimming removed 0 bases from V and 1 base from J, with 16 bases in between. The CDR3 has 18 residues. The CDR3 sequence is CASSQDLSSGSAKNIQYF. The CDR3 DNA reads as TGTGCCAGCAGCCAAGATTTAAGTTCGGGGTCGGCCAAAAACATTCAGTACTTC.

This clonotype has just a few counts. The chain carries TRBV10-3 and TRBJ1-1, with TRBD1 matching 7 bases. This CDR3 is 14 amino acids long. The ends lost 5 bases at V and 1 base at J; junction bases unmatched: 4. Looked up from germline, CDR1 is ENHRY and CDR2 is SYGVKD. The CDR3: CAISRGQANTEAFF. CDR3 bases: TGTGCCATCAGTCGCGGACAGGCGAACACTGAAGCTTTCTTT.

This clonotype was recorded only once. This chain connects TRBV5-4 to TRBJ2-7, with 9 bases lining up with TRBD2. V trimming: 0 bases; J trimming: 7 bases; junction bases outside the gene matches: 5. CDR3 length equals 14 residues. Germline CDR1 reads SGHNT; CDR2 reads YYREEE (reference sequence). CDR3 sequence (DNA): TGTGCCAGCAGCTTGGATAGCGGGAGTGGTGAGCAGTACTTC. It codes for CASSLDSGSGEQYF.

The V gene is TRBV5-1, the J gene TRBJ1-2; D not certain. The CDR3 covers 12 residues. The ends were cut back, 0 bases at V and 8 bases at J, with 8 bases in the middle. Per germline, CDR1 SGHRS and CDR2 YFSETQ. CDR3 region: CASSLEGGGYTF. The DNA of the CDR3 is TGCGCCAGCAGCTTGGAGGGCGGGGGCTACACCTTC. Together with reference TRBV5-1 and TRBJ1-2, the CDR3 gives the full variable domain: KAGVTQTPRYLIKTRGQQVTLSCSPISGHRSVSWYQQTPGQGLQFLFEYFSETQRNKGNFPGRFSGRQFSNSRSEMNVSTLELGDSALYLCASSLEGGGYTFGSGTRLTVV.

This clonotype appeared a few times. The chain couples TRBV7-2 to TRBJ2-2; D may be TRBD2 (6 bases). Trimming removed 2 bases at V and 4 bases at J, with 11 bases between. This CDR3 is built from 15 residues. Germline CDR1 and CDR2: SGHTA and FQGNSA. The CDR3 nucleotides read TGTGCCAGCAGCTTACCGGGAGTTTTCACCGGGGAGCTGTTTTTT. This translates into CASSLPGVFTGELFF.

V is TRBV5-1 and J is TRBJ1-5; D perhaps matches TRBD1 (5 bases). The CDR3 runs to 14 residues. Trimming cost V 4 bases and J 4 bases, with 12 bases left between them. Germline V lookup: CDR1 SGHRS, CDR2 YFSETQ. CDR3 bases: TGCGCCAGCAGCCCATCCGACAGTAATCAGCCCCAGCATTTT. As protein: CASSPSDSNQPQHF.